Listed below are T cell receptor beta chains from one sample, sequenced in a study of tumor and adjacent non-tumor tissue in lung cancer. TCRdb used MiXCR to reprocess the multiplex PCR reads, holding one entry per CDR3 protein. The profile covers 75,000 to 80,000 distinct CDR3 sequences, with approximately 82% appearing a single time and approximately 40% taken by the ten largest. The sequencing input was distant non-tumor lung tissue. All receptors come from a man aged 65 to 85 with non-small cell lung cancer. Each CDR3 is given with its conserved first and last residue. A D gene is named only where the DNA matches it firmly. Size values are once, few and many counts, or a class for expanded clones, and some rows have none.

size: NA
J: TRBJ2-5
V: TRBV11-3
D: NA
CDR3: CASASGWGRETHCF
DNA: TGTGCCAGCGCTTCCGGCTGGGGACGGGAGACCCATTGCTTC

size: many
J: TRBJ1-5
V: TRBV24-1
D: TRBD1
CDR3: CATSGAGTGGIQPQHF
DNA: TGTGCCACCAGTGGCGCCGGGACAGGGGGCATTCAGCCCCAGCATTTT

size: NA
J: TRBJ2-7
V: TRBV11-2
D: NA
CDR3: CDSSLDHGASYEQYF
DNA: TGTGACAGCAGCTTAGATCACGGGGCCTCCTACGAGCAGTACTTC

size: once
J: TRBJ1-1
V: TRBV4-1
D: NA
CDR3: CTSSQALGRLGTEAFF
DNA: TGCACCAGCAGCCAGGCCCTGGGACGGTTGGGTACTGAAGCTTTCTTT

size: many
J: TRBJ1-1
V: TRBV12-5
D: NA
CDR3: CASVPSQNTEAFF
DNA: TGTGCTAGTGTCCCCTCACAGAACACTGAAGCTTTCTTT

size: NA
J: TRBJ2-3
V: TRBV5-4
D: NA
CDR3: CASSLSQTQTDMHYF
DNA: TGTGCCAGCAGTCTGTCCCAGACACAGACAGATATGCACTATTTT

size: few
J: TRBJ2-1
V: TRBV11-2
D: TRBD1
CDR3: CASIPGQGFSNEQFF
DNA: TGTGCCAGTATCCCCGGACAGGGGTTCAGCAATGAGCAGTTCTTC

size: NA
J: TRBJ2-7
V: TRBV12-3/TRBV12-4
D: TRBD2
CDR3: CGSNSTSGWPYEQYF
DNA: TGTGGCAGCAATTCCACTAGCGGGTGGCCCTACGAGCAGTACTTC

size: NA
J: TRBJ2-7
V: TRBV13
D: NA
CDR3: CASSPLKLVEQYF
DNA: TGTGCCAGCAGCCCACTAAAATTAGTGGAGCAGTATTTC

size: NA
J: TRBJ2-3
V: TRBV7-9
D: NA
CDR3: CANNSPRDTQCF
DNA: TGTGCCAACAACTCCCCCCGTGATACGCAGTGTTTT

size: NA
J: TRBJ1-3
V: TRBV12-3/TRBV12-4
D: NA
CDR3: CVSSRPGAGIGSGNTIYF
DNA: TGTGTCAGCAGTCGTCCCGGGGCAGGGATCGGCTCTGGAAATACCATATATTTT

size: NA
J: TRBJ2-5
V: TRBV29-1
D: TRBD2
CDR3: CSVELAGETQYF
DNA: TGCAGCGTTGAGCTAGCGGGAGAGACCCAGTACTTC

size: NA
J: TRBJ2-7
V: TRBV2
D: NA
CDR3: CASRLGQGGYEQYF
DNA: TGTGCCAGCAGGCTTGGACAGGGAGGGTACGAGCAGTACTTC

size: NA
J: TRBJ2-5
V: TRBV5-4
D: NA
CDR3: CASSRSTTDRVGAQYF
DNA: TGTGCCAGCAGCCGTTCCACTACCGACAGAGTAGGGGCCCAGTACTTC

size: many
J: TRBJ1-2
V: TRBV5-6
D: TRBD1
CDR3: CASSLRDRDRPYYGYTF
DNA: TGTGCCAGCAGCCTCAGGGACAGGGATCGTCCTTACTATGGCTACACCTTC

size: NA
J: TRBJ2-1
V: TRBV6-6
D: NA
CDR3: CASIHEQTLYNEQFF
DNA: TGTGCTAGCATACACGAACAGACCCTCTACAATGAGCAGTTCTTC

size: NA
J: TRBJ1-1
V: TRBV11-3
D: NA
CDR3: CAGSPPANIEAFF
DNA: TGTGCCGGCAGCCCCCCAGCGAACATTGAAGCTTTCTTT

size: few
J: TRBJ1-1
V: TRBV11-3
D: NA
CDR3: CASSFRYRTLSTEDFF
DNA: TGTGCCAGCAGCTTCCGGTACAGAACCCTGAGCACTGAAGATTTCTTT

size: NA
J: TRBJ2-1
V: TRBV11-3
D: TRBD1
CDR3: CVNSPNRGNEQFF
DNA: TGTGTCAACAGCCCTAACAGGGGCAATGAGCAGTTTTTC

size: NA
J: TRBJ2-1
V: TRBV12-3/TRBV12-4
D: NA
CDR3: CASSPVGGGRGDEQFF
DNA: TGTGCCAGCAGTCCCGTTGGGGGGGGGCGTGGGGATGAGCAGTTCTTC

size: NA
J: TRBJ1-2
V: TRBV20-1
D: NA
CDR3: CSAKTGESQGYTF
DNA: TGCAGTGCCAAGACAGGAGAGTCGCAGGGATACACCTTC

size: once
J: TRBJ1-2
V: TRBV6-1
D: TRBD1
CDR3: CTSSSRTGDGYTF
DNA: TGTACCAGCAGTTCCAGGACAGGGGATGGCTACACCTTC

size: NA
J: TRBJ2-5
V: TRBV10-3
D: TRBD2
CDR3: CAIRVERGPLSGSQYF
DNA: TGTGCCATCAGGGTCGAGCGGGGCCCGTTGTCAGGGTCCCAGTACTTC

size: NA
J: TRBJ2-7
V: TRBV6-2/TRBV6-3
D: TRBD1
CDR3: CANREPGQGHELYF
DNA: TGTGCCAACAGAGAGCCGGGACAGGGCCACGAGCTGTACTTC

size: NA
J: TRBJ2-4
V: TRBV20-1
D: NA
CDR3: CSASRTTNIQYF
DNA: TGCAGTGCTTCCAGGACAACGAACATTCAGTACTTC

size: few
J: TRBJ2-1
V: TRBV6-6
D: TRBD2
CDR3: CASSNPGLVGGVGEQFF
DNA: TGTGCTAGCAGTAACCCGGGACTAGTGGGAGGCGTAGGTGAGCAGTTCTTC

size: once
J: TRBJ1-1
V: TRBV5-6
D: TRBD1
CDR3: CGSKQGRGTEAFF
DNA: TGTGGCAGTAAACAGGGGAGGGGCACTGAAGCTTTCTTT

size: NA
J: TRBJ1-1
V: TRBV5-1
D: NA
CDR3: CASGVRGGESEAFF
DNA: TGCGCCAGTGGAGTAAGAGGGGGAGAGAGTGAAGCTTTCTTT

size: NA
J: TRBJ1-1
V: TRBV11-1
D: NA
CDR3: CVSSLENRSGTEAFF
DNA: TGTGTCAGCAGCTTAGAGAATCGGTCGGGGACTGAAGCTTTCTTT

size: NA
J: TRBJ2-7
V: TRBV5-1
D: NA
CDR3: CAWSLSSRSKDEQYF
DNA: TGCGCCTGGAGCTTGAGTAGCAGGAGTAAGGACGAGCAGTACTTC

size: many
J: TRBJ1-3
V: TRBV6-5
D: NA
CDR3: CASKAGDPGNTIYF
DNA: TGTGCCAGCAAAGCAGGGGACCCTGGAAACACCATATATTTT

size: NA
J: TRBJ2-3
V: TRBV5-1
D: NA
CDR3: CASSQETTSTDTQYF
DNA: TGCGCCAGCAGCCAAGAGACAACTAGTACAGATACGCAGTATTTT

size: NA
J: TRBJ1-2
V: TRBV24-1
D: NA
CDR3: CATSGPQEGLQYGYTF
DNA: TGTGCCACCAGTGGACCCCAGGAGGGCCTACAGTATGGCTACACCTTC